Shown below are 20 T cell receptor beta chains from a single sample sequenced in a study of tumor and adjacent non-tumor tissue in lung cancer. No cell sorting was done before RNA was extracted from the tissue. Three rounds of nested PCR, following a modified ARM-PCR protocol, produced the TCRbeta library. In TCRdb, the multiplex PCR reads were re-called with MiXCR into one record per CDR3 protein. The data contain roughly 120,000 distinct CDR3 sequences, roughly 77% of them singletons. The sample consisted of lung tumor tissue. Source of these receptors: a woman aged 55-69 years with non-small cell lung cancer.

On this clonotype: A read error may be the cause here, since a much bigger clone is one base away. This rearrangement joins TRBV12-3 or TRBV12-4 to TRBJ2-1; no clear D gene. CDR3 length: 14 residues. The DNA of the CDR3 is TGTGTCAGCAGTTTGCGGCACAGAGGCAATGAGCAGTTCTTC. It yields the protein CVSSLRHRGNEQFF.

About this clonotype: A read error may be the cause here, since a much bigger clone is one base away. The conserved phenylalanine or tryptophan is not found at the CDR3 terminus, so this likely reflects a read error. The chain combines TRBV6-5 with TRBJ1-1; possibly TRBD1 for D (5 bases). The CDR3 has 14 residues. V shed 4 bases and J shed 11 bases, with 20 bases lying between them. Germline CDR1 MNHEY, CDR2 SVGAGI. DNA for the CDR3: TGTGCCAGCAGTTCGGCCACCGGGGCTTGGGATGCTTTCTTA. Its translation: CASSSATGAWDAFL.

This clonotype came up once. The chain uses TRBV28 and TRBJ1-5; the D gene is possibly TRBD1 (5 bases). Germline values: CDR1 MDHEN, CDR2 SYDVKM. The CDR3 is 15 amino acids. CDR3 nucleotides: TGTTCCCCAGGACAACAAGAAGGGTGCAATCAGCCCCAGCATTTT. It yields the protein CSPGQQEGCNQPQHF.

Regarding this clonotype: This may be a read error: a much more frequent sequence differs by one nucleotide. This chain joins TRBV4-3 and TRBJ1-1, with unresolved D. CDR1 is LGHNA, CDR2 YSLEER, per germline. V shed 0 bases and J shed 9 bases, with 17 bases lying between them. The CDR3 covers 15 residues. The CDR3 bases are TGCGCCAGCAGCCAAGAGTGGGGTGTTCAAGCTCAAGCTTTCTTT. Its protein is CASSQEWGVQAQAFF.

Remarks on this clonotype: A read error may explain this, as a much larger clone is one base away. The chain combines TRBV4-2 with TRBJ2-2; 8 nucleotides line up with TRBD2. The CDR3 covers 16 residues. Germline assignment: CDR1 LGHNA and CDR2 YNFKEQ. CDR3 loop: CTSSQGAGGNTGELFF. Here the CDR3 DNA reads TGTACCAGCAGCCAAGGTGCGGGGGGGAACACCGGGGAGCTGTTTTTT.

Of note for this clonotype: At one end the junction does not follow the germline gene, possibly because of a read error. The rearrangement uses TRBV11-3 and TRBJ2-3; 7 nucleotides align to TRBD1. The CDR3 consists of 14 residues. Germline loops: CDR1 SGHNT, CDR2 YENEEA. The DNA of the CDR3 is TGTGCCAGTAGCTTTGTCAGGGGGACAGATACGCAGTGTTTT. It yields the protein CASSFVRGTDTQCF.

V gene TRBV6-1 combines with J gene TRBJ2-7, with TRBD1 identical over 9 bases. The CDR3 totals 14 residues. V trimming: 5 bases; J trimming: 6 bases; junction bases outside the gene matches: 8. Germline V gene sequence: CDR1 MNHNS, CDR2 SASEGT. The CDR3 bases are TGTGCCAGCAGTAAGCAGGACAGGGGACCCGAGCAGTACTTC. It yields the protein CASSKQDRGPEQYF.

The rearrangement joins TRBV4-3 to TRBJ2-3; 7 nucleotides line up with TRBD1. Germline V gives CDR1 LGHNA, CDR2 YSLEER. Trimming at V came to 3 bases and at J to 4 bases, leaving 10 bases not matched to a gene. The length of the CDR3 is 16 residues. CDR3 region: CASSHPGTDDPDTQYF. As DNA, the CDR3 is TGCGCCAGCAGCCACCCCGGGACAGACGATCCAGATACGCAGTATTTT.

V is TRBV20-1 and J is TRBJ2-7, with D perhaps matching TRBD1 or TRBD2 (5 bases each). This CDR3 has 15 residues. Germline lookup yields CDR1 DFQATT and CDR2 SNEGSKA (reference sequence). Trimming left V 1 base short and J 3 bases short, with 16 bases between. CDR3 loop: CSARVTGTPFYEQYF. The DNA of the CDR3 is TGCAGTGCTAGAGTGACGGGGACCCCTTTCTACGAGCAGTACTTC.

Worth noting for this clonotype: Germline is not matched at one junction end, which may reflect a read error. The chain links TRBV6-2 or TRBV6-3 to TRBJ2-3; 7 positions match TRBD1. The length of the CDR3 is 14 residues. The germline gives CDR1 MNHEY, CDR2 SVGEGT. The CDR3 protein is CASKRTGPTVTRYF. CDR3 DNA sequence: TGTGCCAGCAAGCGGACAGGTCCTACAGTTACGCGGTATTTT.

The gene calls are TRBV6-1 and TRBJ1-1; a possible D gene is TRBD1 (6 bases). Trimming pared 1 base from V and 1 base from J, leaving 16 bases between. Germline V gene lookup returns CDR1 MNHNS and CDR2 SASEGT. CDR3 length: 17 amino acids. This CDR3 is CASSEGEGGGRNTEAFF. The CDR3 DNA is TGTGCCAGCAGTGAAGGAGAGGGGGGGGGCCGGAACACTGAAGCTTTCTTT.

The chain carries TRBV5-1 and TRBJ2-5; 11 bases are a match to TRBD2. This CDR3 region has 16 residues. Germline-derived CDR1 and CDR2 are SGHRS and YFSETQ. V shed 4 bases, J shed 2 bases, and the junction held 7 bases outside the gene matches. CDR3 sequence: CASSIGLAGAQETQYF. The CDR3 DNA reads as TGCGCCAGCAGCATTGGACTAGCGGGCGCTCAAGAGACCCAGTACTTC.

This clonotype was counted only a few times. This sequence joins TRBV5-4 and TRBJ2-3; possibly TRBD1 for D (5 bases). The CDR3 covers 16 residues. CDR1 is SGHNT and CDR2 is YYREEE in the germline V gene (reference sequence). V was clipped by 1 base and J by 2 bases, with 14 bases between them. CDR3 loop: CASSLWSSGYTDTQYF. The CDR3 DNA follows: TGTGCCAGCAGCTTGTGGTCCTCAGGGTACACAGATACGCAGTATTTT.

With regard to this clonotype: Lacking the conserved final phenylalanine or tryptophan, this CDR3 likely reflects a read error. J is TRBJ1-1 and V is TRBV20-1; D is unresolved. This CDR3 has 15 amino acids. The V end was cut by 0 bases, the J end by 1 base, with 12 bases between. CDR1 and CDR2 (germline): DFQATT, SNEGSKA (reference sequence). DNA for the CDR3: TGCAGTGCTAGAGATCTCGGGTATCGGAACACTGAAGCTTTCTTA. Its translation: CSARDLGYRNTEAFL.

As to this clonotype: Sequence at one end of the junction differs from germline and may be a read error. V gene TRBV6-5 combines with J gene TRBJ2-1; 15 bases are a match to TRBD2. CDR1 is MNHEY and CDR2 is SVGAGI in the germline V gene. This CDR3 is built from 22 residues. The CDR3 loop is CASSLRTSGRACLLRPYNEHFF. Written as DNA, the CDR3 is TGTGCCAGTAGCCTACGGACTAGCGGGAGGGCGTGTTTATTAAGGCCATACAATGAGCATTTCTTC.

Remarks on this clonotype: With a much larger clone just one base away, this may be a read error. This sequence joins TRBV4-1 and TRBJ2-2, with D possibly being TRBD2 (6 bases). V gave up 3 bases and J gave up 0 bases, with 17 bases separating them. In germline, CDR1 is MGHRA, CDR2 YSYEKL. This CDR3 comprises 18 residues. The CDR3 DNA sequence: TGCGCCAGCAGCCAGAGGGACGGACTATTCGCGAACACCGGGGAGCTGTTTTTT. It is translated as CASSQRDGLFANTGELFF.

This clonotype was seen only once. Here the CDR3 omits its conserved ending phenylalanine or tryptophan, so a read error is the likely source. The CDR3 region is CSARQSQHEQFS. The CDR3 DNA follows: TGCAGTGCTAGACAAAGCCAGCATGAGCAGTTCTCC. The rearrangement joins TRBV20-1 to TRBJ2-1; no clear D. This CDR3 spans 12 amino acids. The germline V and J ends were trimmed by 2 bases and 8 bases, with 10 bases remaining between them. Germline V gives CDR1 DFQATT, CDR2 SNEGSKA (reference sequence).

This clonotype has a count of ten or more. This sequence joins TRBV4-3 and TRBJ1-1, with no clear D. The CDR3 length is 14 residues. Per germline, CDR1 LGHNA and CDR2 YSLEER. The V gene lost 0 bases and the J gene lost 5 bases, with 10 bases spanning the gap. The CDR3 bases are TGCGCCAGCAGCCAAGACGCCTCGGGGACTGAAGCTTTCTTT. This translates into CASSQDASGTEAFF.

Turning to this clonotype: An end of the junction does not agree with germline; a read error may underlie this. The chain recombines TRBV4-3 with TRBJ2-2, with 7 bases aligning to TRBD1. There are 13 residues in the CDR3. In germline, CDR1 is LGHNA, CDR2 YSLEER. CDR3 sequence reads: CANNQEYSGGLFF. DNA for the CDR3: TGCGCCAACAACCAAGAGTACTCAGGGGGGCTGTTTTTT.

This clonotype turned up a few times. This chain uses TRBV30 with TRBJ1-6, with no clear D. This CDR3 contains 11 residues. Per germline, CDR1 GTSNPN and CDR2 SVGIG (reference sequence). V was shortened by 1 base and J by 7 bases, with 2 bases between the two germline ends. The CDR3 DNA sequence: TGTGCCTGGAGTGGAAATTCACCCCTCCACTTT. It codes for CAWSGNSPLHF. Combining the CDR3 with reference TRBV30 and TRBJ1-6 gives the whole variable domain SQTIHQWPATLVQPVGSPLSLECTVEGTSNPNLYWYRQAAGRGLQLLFYSVGIGQISSEVPQNLSASRPQDRQFILSSKKLLLSDSGFYLCAWSGNSPLHFGNGTRLTVT.